The sample holds many counts of the clone carrying this T cell receptor (beta chain). Its antigen is not known. This entry is derived from a study of T-cell reconstitution after alpha-beta-depleted transplantation in children. V dropped 5 bases and J dropped 3 bases, with 10 bases sitting between them. CDR1 is KGHSH and CDR2 is LQKENI in the germline V gene. This CDR3 region has 13 residues. Preparation of the TCRbeta library involved a method that used unique molecular identifiers. TCRdb ran MiXCR on the PCR reads and lists one entry per CDR3 protein. The sample holds 200,000 to 250,000 distinct CDR3 sequences, 6.6% seen once. Study outcomes and limitations: Newly generated T cells supplied most T-cell counts and diversity one year post-transplant. Where alpha-beta T cells came from about two months after transplant was reportedly several hundred expanded graft clones. Surviving recipient cells, namely T cells and thymic progenitors, were the source of high day-60 TCRbeta diversity in some patients.

The source is a boy younger than 10 with acute lymphoblastic leukemia, due to receive a stem cell transplant. The rearrangement joins TRBV18 to TRBJ1-1; no clear D gene. The sequences come from PBMCs, collected before TCRalphabeta/CD19-depleted stem cell transplant. In DNA, the CDR3 is TGTGCCAGCTCAGGGGAAGGCGACACTGAAGCTTTCTTT. As protein: CASSGEGDTEAFF.